Listed here is a single T cell receptor (beta chain). Antigen: not known. These data are taken from a study of T cells in Graves' hyperthyroidism and ophthalmopathy. Amplification yielded TCR beta CDR3 regions, with RNA transcripts as the source. First-round RT-PCR with HTBI primers amplified the TCR CDR3 region. One entry per CDR3 protein, called by TCRdb with MiXCR from the multiplex PCR reads. The data show roughly 700,000 distinct CDR3 sequences, around 15% seen once. Patients between 18 and 65 years old had hyperthyroidism, newly diagnosed and lasting under 2 months. Thyroid ultrasound and orbital computed tomography, with clinical symptoms and serum thyroxine and TRAb, informed diagnoses. Findings and limits, study-wide: Using 13 V-J features, a model discriminated ophthalmopathy from stable hyperthyroidism.

Sequences were obtained from blood. The receptor comes from a woman between 18 and 29 years old with Graves' hyperthyroidism.

The DNA of the CDR3 is TGTGCCAGTAGTACAGCCGGCGGGACAGGGGGATGGGAGACCCAGTACTTC. This gives the protein CASSTAGGTGGWETQYF. J is TRBJ2-5 and V is TRBV19; TRBD1 matches 11 bases. The CDR3 sequence is 17 residues long. With V trimmed by 4 bases and J by 5 bases, 12 bases remained unmatched. From germline, CDR1 is LNHDA and CDR2 SQIVND (reference sequence).